The entry below gives a single T cell receptor beta chain sequence along with its context. This specimen belongs to a study of blood T cell repertoires in COVID-19. Study-level background: Acute and convalescent COVID-19 samples came from the United States, Italy and Spain.

While infection was still active, Seattle patients were enrolled and then followed longitudinally. Original processing methods: Amplified reference gene primers provided the basis for estimating nucleated cell counts. Produced via immunoSEQ multiplex PCR; TCRdb's table is partial and in-frame only. D and trimming come from the DNA, and the V and J calls and clone size come from that table. Here the sample spans roughly 250,000 clones, approximately 91% being singletons. The CDR3 has 14 residues. V lost 7 bases and J lost 2; bases outside the gene matches: 6. Germline V gene data show CDR1 as LGHDT and CDR2 as YNNKEL (reference sequence).

Sequencing was carried out using peripheral blood. The chain combines TRBV3-1 (or the pseudogene TRBV3-2) with TRBJ1-2; 8 nucleotides line up with TRBD1. This receptor was identified in a man younger than 40 with COVID-19, enrolled during active disease. DNA of the CDR3: TGTGCCAGCAACGAGAGGACAGGGAACTATGGCTACACCTTC. Protein: CASNERTGNYGYTF.